The 8 T cell receptor beta chains reported below all come from one sample, sequenced in a study of lymphopenia after photon versus proton radiotherapy. Repertoires were generated with immunoSEQ multiplex PCR, while TCRdb's copy carries only in-frame clones and drops some. The data contain 35,000 to 50,000 clones, approximately 90% of them singletons. Sequenced here: peripheral blood, sampled from a patient treated with photon-based radiotherapy. Source of these receptors: a man between 60 and 75 years old with cholangiocarcinoma.

This chain uses TRBV2 with TRBJ1-6; no clear D. Trimming removed 3 bases from V and 6 bases from J, with 9 bases in between. This CDR3 contains 14 residues. Looked up from germline, CDR1 is SNHLY and CDR2 is FYNNEI. The CDR3 reads CASSDASPNSPLHF. The CDR3 DNA reads TGTGCCAGCAGTGACGCAAGCCCTAATTCACCCCTCCACTTT.

This rearrangement joins TRBV18 to TRBJ2-3; a possible D gene is TRBD2 (5 bases). CDR1 KGHSH and CDR2 LQKENI come from the germline V gene. V lost 11 bases and J 3 bases, leaving 12 bases between the germline ends. The CDR3 is made up of 12 amino acids. The CDR3 region is CAGEGLTDTQYF. For the CDR3, the DNA is TGTGCCGGAGAGGGTCTTACAGATACGCAGTATTTT. Using reference TRBV18 and TRBJ2-3 for the parts outside the CDR3, the full variable domain is NAGVMQNPRHLVRRRGQEARLRCSPMKGHSHVYWYRQLPEEGLKFMVYLQKENIIDESGMPKERFSAEFPKEGPSILRIQQVVRGDSAAYFCAGEGLTDTQYFGPGTRLTVL.

This chain connects TRBV16 to TRBJ1-5; no definite D call. Germline values: CDR1 KGHSY, CDR2 FQNENV. The CDR3 covers 14 residues. The V end was cut by 4 bases, the J end by 1 base, with 8 bases between. The CDR3 region is CASSPGLSNQPQHF. Here the CDR3 DNA reads TGTGCCAGCAGCCCGGGCCTGAGCAATCAGCCCCAGCATTTT. Using reference TRBV16 and TRBJ1-5 for the parts outside the CDR3, the full variable domain is GEEVAQTPKHLVRGEGQKAKLYCAPIKGHSYVFWYQQVLKNEFKFLISFQNENVFDETGMPKERFSAKCLPNSPCSLEIQATKLEDSAVYFCASSPGLSNQPQHFGDGTRLSIL.

V usage is TRBV28 and J usage is TRBJ1-5; D call uncertain. The V gene's germline CDR1 is MDHEN and CDR2 SYDVKM. With 8 bases removed from V and 6 bases from J, the gap between germline ends came to 11 bases. The CDR3 covers 12 residues. The CDR3 bases are TGTGCCAGCGTCTCGGGTTTTCAGCCCCAGCATTTT. Amino acid sequence: CASVSGFQPQHF. Using reference TRBV28 and TRBJ1-5 for the parts outside the CDR3, the full variable domain is DVKVTQSSRYLVKRTGEKVFLECVQDMDHENMFWYRQDPGLGLRLIYFSYDVKMKEKGDIPEGYSVSREKKERFSLILESASTNQTSMYLCASVSGFQPQHFGDGTRLSIL.

The chain links TRBV5-1 to TRBJ1-1; no clear D. The germline V and J ends were trimmed by 0 bases and 1 base, with 10 bases remaining between them. Per germline, CDR1 SGHRS and CDR2 YFSETQ. This CDR3 is built from 15 residues. The CDR3 nucleotides read TGCGCCAGCAGCTTGGGGGTGTTGCGGAACACTGAAGCTTTCTTT. This translates into CASSLGVLRNTEAFF.

The chain recombines TRBV11-2 with TRBJ1-2, with a possible D match to TRBD1 (5 bases). In germline, CDR1 is SGHAT, CDR2 FQNNGV. The CDR3 totals 13 residues. V lost 6 bases and J 14 bases, leaving 22 bases between the germline ends. The CDR3 protein is CASSPGRHSMRTF. In nucleotides, the CDR3 is TGTGCCAGCAGTCCGGGACGGCACTCTATGAGGACCTTC.

This clone was picked up a small number of times. V gene TRBV5-1 combines with J gene TRBJ2-5; D call uncertain. Trimming left V 4 bases short and J 5 bases short, with 6 bases between. This CDR3 spans 11 amino acids. Germline CDR1 is SGHRS and CDR2 is YFSETQ. CDR3 region: CASSVSETQYF. CDR3 coding DNA: TGCGCCAGCAGCGTTAGCGAGACCCAGTACTTC.

The rearrangement uses TRBV18 and TRBJ2-3, with TRBD2 identical over 10 bases. Germline CDR1 is KGHSH and CDR2 is LQKENI. CDR3 size: 17 residues. V shed 6 bases, J shed 5 bases, and the junction held 14 bases outside the gene matches. The CDR3 DNA follows: TGTGCCAGCTCCCCATCGATTTCTAGCGGGGGTCAAGATACGCAGTATTTT. Encoded protein: CASSPSISSGGQDTQYF.